The T cell receptor (beta chain) described here comes from a study of cytomegalovirus exposure and HLA in healthy donors. Study-wide results and caveats: A later analysis reportedly found that, within productive TCRs, an Asian-associated ancestry cluster had fewer N-insertions than the mean observed across the approximately 690 donors.

PCR was performed using 60 Vbeta and 13 Jbeta primers. Profiled with immunoSEQ multiplex PCR; TCRdb holds only in-frame clones, not every one. The data show 100,000 to 150,000 clones, almost 80% seen once. The germline CDR1 and CDR2 sequences are MNHEY and SMNVEV (reference sequence). The length of the CDR3 is 19 residues. The J segment lost 0 bases and the V segment lost 5 bases, leaving 7 bases of the junction unmatched. In this sample, this clone turned up once. The antigen remains undetermined. The TCR was taken from a female donor in good health and CMV-seronegative. The sequenced material came from PBMCs. The V gene is TRBV27, the J gene TRBJ2-6, with 13 bases lining up with TRBD2. CDR3 residues: CASSPLGLAGASGANVLTF. CDR3 nucleotide sequence: TGTGCCAGCAGTCCCTTAGGACTAGCGGGGGCCTCTGGGGCCAACGTCCTGACTTTC.